Listed here are 10 T cell receptor beta chains from one sample, sequenced in a study of shared clonotypes between healthy human individuals. The assay was immunoSEQ multiplex PCR, and TCRdb's table has in-frame clones only and misses some. The data show 900,000 to 1,200,000 clones, 78% seen once. Sequencing used memory CD4+ T cells from PBMCs. The subset was: CD45RA-negative fraction. The receptors derive from a man aged 18-30 years in good health. Some clones in this sample may be carry-over from other donors' samples.

The chain links TRBV11-1 to TRBJ1-4, with D hard to call. The germline gives CDR1 SGHAT, CDR2 FQDESV (reference sequence). The V end lost 5 bases, the J end lost 8 bases, and 15 bases lay between the germline ends. The CDR3 contains 14 residues. The CDR3 DNA follows: TGTGCCAGCAGCCAGAGCAGACGGCGAGAAAAACTGTTTTTT. It codes for CASSQSRRREKLFF.

Turning to this clone: A single base separates this from a much larger clone, so it may be a read error. The chain carries TRBV14 and TRBJ1-1; no clear D. Germline V CDR1 and CDR2: SGHDN, FVKESK. The CDR3 length is 13 residues. With 2 bases removed from V and 0 bases from J, the gap between germline ends came to 4 bases. This chain's CDR3 is CASSQQMNTEAFF. CDR3 coding DNA: TGTGCCAGCAGCCAACAGATGAACACTGAAGCTTTCTTT.

The genes are TRBV4-2 and TRBJ2-7, with D possibly being TRBD2 (5 bases). The CDR3 has 15 amino acids. V lost 1 base, J lost 4 bases, and 14 bases lay in between. The germline CDR1 and CDR2 sequences are LGHNA and YNFKEQ. Here the CDR3 DNA reads TGTGCCAGCAGCCAAGTGGGAGCAGCCCAATACGAGCAGTACTTC. Residues: CASSQVGAAQYEQYF.

This clone was seen once. The chain recombines TRBV5-4 with TRBJ2-2; D may be TRBD1 (5 bases). The CDR3 totals 16 residues. Per the germline V gene, CDR1 is SGHNT and CDR2 is YYREEE (reference sequence). V dropped 5 bases and J dropped 7 bases, with 21 bases sitting between them. The CDR3 sequence is CASRSLENTGGGELFF. The CDR3 region has the DNA TGTGCCAGCAGAAGCTTGGAGAACACAGGCGGCGGGGAGCTGTTTTTT.

The sample holds a few counts of this clone. The rearrangement links TRBV7-9 to TRBJ1-1; no reliable D call. This CDR3 has 14 amino acids. Germline values: CDR1 SEHNR, CDR2 FQNEAQ (reference sequence). V lost 8 bases and J lost 0, with 13 bases in between. This CDR3 is CASHWSGVNTEAFF. For the CDR3, the DNA is TGTGCCAGCCATTGGTCAGGCGTGAACACTGAAGCTTTCTTT.

This clone was picked up a small number of times. The chain links TRBV18 to TRBJ2-1; 10 bases fit TRBD1. This CDR3 spans 15 amino acids. Germline CDR1 and CDR2: KGHSH and LQKENI. V gave up 4 bases and J gave up 3 bases; unmatched junction bases: 3. Here the CDR3 reads CASSRQGAGYNEQFF. The CDR3 DNA reads TGTGCCAGCTCACGACAGGGGGCTGGCTACAATGAGCAGTTCTTC. The full variable domain, rest sourced from reference TRBV18 and TRBJ2-1, is NAGVMQNPRHLVRRRGQEARLRCSPMKGHSHVYWYRQLPEEGLKFMVYLQKENIIDESGMPKERFSAEFPKEGPSILRIQQVVRGDSAAYFCASSRQGAGYNEQFFGPGTRLTVL.

The V and J genes are TRBV5-4 and TRBJ2-3, with 9 bases identical to TRBD2. The CDR3 consists of 16 residues. Losses at the gene ends were 3 bases for V and 0 bases for J; bases not matched to a gene: 5. Germline V gene data show CDR1 as SGHNT and CDR2 as YYREEE (reference sequence). The CDR3 reads CASSSTSGRSTDTQYF. CDR3 bases: TGTGCCAGCAGCTCGACTAGCGGCCGAAGCACAGATACGCAGTATTTT.

The rearrangement joins TRBV30 to TRBJ2-1; 7 bases line up with TRBD2. The CDR3 has 14 amino acids. Per the germline V gene, CDR1 is GTSNPN and CDR2 is SVGIG (reference sequence). V lost 1 base to trimming and J lost 5 bases; unmatched junction nucleotides: 5. The DNA for the CDR3 is TGTGCCTGGAGTGAGGGCGGGAGCGACAATGAGCAGTTCTTC. Protein product: CAWSEGGSDNEQFF.

The V and J genes are TRBV7-2 and TRBJ1-1; possible D gene TRBD1, 5 bases. The CDR3 totals 15 residues. V shed 1 base and J shed 6 bases, with 15 bases lying between them. Germline CDR1 and CDR2: SGHTA and FQGNSA. The CDR3 here is CASSLGGGGDPEAFF. The CDR3 DNA sequence: TGTGCCAGCAGCTTAGGCGGTGGGGGGGACCCTGAAGCTTTCTTT.

Notes on this clone: The identical CDR3 is also encoded by other nucleotide sequences in the sample. The chain combines TRBV5-1 with TRBJ2-2; D is unclear. V gave up 0 bases and J gave up 0 bases, with 3 bases separating them. This CDR3 region has 14 residues. The V gene's germline CDR1 is SGHRS and CDR2 YFSETQ. The CDR3 DNA is TGCGCCAGCAGCTTGGGGGCGAACACCGGGGAGCTGTTTTTT. Translation gives CASSLGANTGELFF.